Sequencing of this TCR beta chain was carried out in a study of cytomegalovirus exposure and HLA in healthy donors. Background on the study: In a later analysis, it was reported that the approximately 120 validation repertoires had been produced on the same platform as the roughly 700 repertoires belonging to the first cohort. Overall study findings and caveats: In vitro data verified three CMV-associated chains as specific for CMV antigens. Later, an analysis found that TCR clusters from the first cohort tended to co-occur in the 110 or so validation repertoires.

The sample holds one count of this clone. What it recognizes is unknown. The method was immunoSEQ multiplex PCR; TCRdb's version includes in-frame clones alone and lacks a portion of them. This table has 220,000 or so clones, around 80% appearing once. Germline CDR1 is MNHEY and CDR2 is SVGAGI. V was clipped by 0 bases and J by 4 bases, with 13 bases between them. The CDR3 runs to 16 residues. The chain recombines TRBV6-5 with TRBJ2-1, with no clear D. The sequence came from a woman aged 30 to 39 in good health and CMV-seropositive. The sequencing input was PBMCs. In DNA form, the CDR3 reads TGTGCCAGCAGTTACTCGACCCAGACCGGTTACAATGAGCAGTTCTTC. Translation gives CASSYSTQTGYNEQFF.